A single sample gave rise to the 5 T cell receptor beta chains below, sequenced in a study of cytomegalovirus exposure and HLA in healthy donors. It was with 60 Vbeta and 13 Jbeta primers that the PCR ran. Produced via immunoSEQ multiplex PCR; TCRdb's table is partial and in-frame only. Here the sample spans 150,000 to 200,000 clones, about four fifths being singletons. The sample consisted of PBMCs. These receptors were taken from a man between 18 and 35 years old in good health and CMV-seronegative.

In its sample, this clone was seen a few times. The chain uses TRBV19 and TRBJ1-3; D is possibly TRBD1 (5 bases). CDR1 and CDR2 from the germline V gene are LNHDA and SQIVND (reference sequence). Trimming shortened V by 7 bases and J by 4 bases, and 11 bases separated the two germline ends. The CDR3 runs to 13 residues. This CDR3 is CASTGDSGNTIYF. The CDR3 DNA is TGTGCCAGTACGGGGGATTCGGGAAACACCATATATTTT.

The chain couples TRBV10-3 to TRBJ2-1, with 9 bases identical to TRBD2. Germline CDR1 and CDR2: ENHRY and SYGVKD. V shed 0 bases and J 0 bases; nucleotides not matched to a gene: 3. This CDR3 is built from 17 residues. The CDR3 nucleotides are TGTGCCATCAGTGAGTCAGGACTAGCGAGCTCCTACAATGAGCAGTTCTTC. This encodes CAISESGLASSYNEQFF.

This clone was observed a few times. V gene TRBV2 combines with J gene TRBJ2-7; the match to TRBD1 covers 8 bases. The CDR3 has 14 amino acids. The germline CDR1 and CDR2 sequences are SNHLY and FYNNEI. V shed 4 bases and J 1 base; nucleotides not matched to a gene: 3. The chain's CDR3 is CASSVGTGSYEQYF. The CDR3 region has the DNA TGTGCCAGCAGTGTAGGGACAGGATCCTACGAGCAGTACTTC.

This clone was seen just once. The CDR3 nucleotides are TGTGCCAGCAGCGCCCTAGGACTAGCGGGTATGGCAGATACGCAGTATTTT. Residues: CASSALGLAGMADTQYF. This chain uses TRBV9 with TRBJ2-3; 11 bases align to TRBD2. Per the germline V gene, CDR1 is SGDLS and CDR2 is YYNGEE. J lost 4 bases, V lost 3 bases, and 10 bases had no gene match. The CDR3 extends over 17 amino acids. Using reference TRBV9 and TRBJ2-3 for the parts outside the CDR3, the full variable domain is DSGVTQTPKHLITATGQRVTLRCSPRSGDLSVYWYQQSLDQGLQFLIQYYNGEERAKGNILERFSAQQFPDLHSELNLSSLELGDSALYFCASSALGLAGMADTQYFGPGTRLTVL.

This chain uses TRBV5-1 with TRBJ2-1; 8 nucleotides line up with TRBD2. CDR3 length: 15 amino acids. Germline V CDR1 and CDR2: SGHRS, YFSETQ. V lost 0 bases to trimming and J lost 8 bases; unmatched junction nucleotides: 7. The DNA for the CDR3 is TGCGCCAGCAGCTTGGGGGCGGGAGGCTTCGATGAGCAGTTCTTC. Residues: CASSLGAGGFDEQFF.